This T cell receptor beta chain was identified in a study of response to subunit inactivated influenza vaccine. Germline V CDR1 and CDR2: MNHEY, SMNVEV (reference sequence). The ends were cut back, 4 bases at V and 2 bases at J, with 6 bases in the middle. The CDR3 loop spans 13 amino acids. In the case of this clonotype: Its antigen is not known.

TCRdb processed the RT-PCR reads anew with MiXCR; each CDR3 protein has one entry. The sample holds roughly 790,000 distinct CDR3 sequences, approximately 22% seen once. Study-level results: The authors put forward the suggestion that each seasonal influenza vaccination may bring in only a limited number of new T cells.

The clonotype was recovered from a man aged 50-60 years who received an inactivated influenza vaccine. This material consisted of PBMCs from blood, taken more than 4 days after vaccination. The rearrangement uses TRBV27 and TRBJ2-1; D call uncertain. Written as DNA, the CDR3 is TGTGCCAGCAGTTCCTCCCCCTACAATGAGCAGTTCTTC. Translated: CASSSSPYNEQFF.